This T cell receptor beta chain was retrieved from a study of blood T cells in healthy people across ages. The CDR3 loop spans 15 amino acids. Germline CDR1 reads DFQATT; CDR2 reads SNEGSKA (reference sequence). Between the trimmed V and J ends, which lost 0 bases and 8 bases, there was a span of 17 bases. This clonotype was observed a few times. Primed by a sample-barcoded 5' primer and a J-beta primer mix, a second PCR proceeded for about 6 to 12 cycles. TCRdb redid the calling of the 5' RACE reads with MiXCR, one entry per CDR3 protein. Of about 800,000 distinct CDR3 sequences in the sample, approximately 25% were seen once. The same data also went into a second study, on T cells of mothers and their children.

Sequences were obtained from blood. The chain joins TRBV20-1 to TRBJ2-4, with a tentative D call TRBD2 (5 bases). The TCR originated in a boy aged 5-17 years in good health. The DNA for the CDR3 is TGCAGTGCTAGAGATGGAACCGGGAATATCGACATTCAGTACTTC. Its protein is CSARDGTGNIDIQYF.